This TCR beta chain was profiled in a study of T-cell reconstitution after alpha-beta-depleted transplantation in children. Unique molecular identifiers tagged the TCRbeta library. TCRdb reprocessed the PCR reads with MiXCR, giving one entry per CDR3 protein. The sample lists about 610,000 distinct CDR3 sequences; about 10% were seen once. The sample consisted of PBMCs from the stem cell graft donor, taken from the stem cell graft. This TCR came from a human donor who donated a stem cell graft to a child with acute myeloid leukemia.

The CDR3 loop reads CASSLTAQGTYEQYF. CDR3 in DNA: TGTGCCAGCAGCTTAACCGCTCAGGGGACCTACGAGCAGTACTTC. The chain uses TRBV7-3 and TRBJ2-7; D perhaps matches TRBD1 (6 bases). In germline, CDR1 is SGHTA, CDR2 FQGTGA. This CDR3 comprises 15 residues. V lost 0 bases, J lost 2 bases, and 11 bases lay in between. The full variable domain, rest sourced from reference TRBV7-3 and TRBJ2-7, is GAGVSQTPSNKVTEKGKYVELRCDPISGHTALYWYRQSLGQGPEFLIYFQGTGAADDSGLPNDRFFAVRPEGSVSTLKIQRTERGDSAVYLCASSLTAQGTYEQYFGPGTRLTVT.